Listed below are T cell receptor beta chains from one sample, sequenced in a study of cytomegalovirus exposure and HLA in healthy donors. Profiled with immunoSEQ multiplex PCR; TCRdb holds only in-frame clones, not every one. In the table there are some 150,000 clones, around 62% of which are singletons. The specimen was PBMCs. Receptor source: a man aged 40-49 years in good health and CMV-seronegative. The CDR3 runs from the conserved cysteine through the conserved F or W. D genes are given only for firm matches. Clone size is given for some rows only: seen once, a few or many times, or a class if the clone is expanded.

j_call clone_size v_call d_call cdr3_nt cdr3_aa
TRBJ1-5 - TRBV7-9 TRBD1 TGTGCCAGCAGCCAACAGGGGCGTCAGCCCCAGCATTTT CASSQQGRQPQHF
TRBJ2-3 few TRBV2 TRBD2 TGTGCCAGCAGTGAATTTCTAGCGGGACGCACAGATACGCAGTATTTT CASSEFLAGRTDTQYF
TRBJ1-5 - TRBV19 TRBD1 TGTGCCAGTAGTATAGACCAATGGGGGACAGGGCCGTATAGCAATCAGCCCCAGCATTTT CASSIDQWGTGPYSNQPQHF
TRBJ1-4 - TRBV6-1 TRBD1 TGTGCCAGCAGTGACAGGGGGCGCGAAAAACTGTTTTTT CASSDRGREKLFF
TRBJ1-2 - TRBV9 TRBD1 TGTGCCAGCAGCGGCCAGGGGGCCACTAACTATGGCTACACCTTC CASSGQGATNYGYTF
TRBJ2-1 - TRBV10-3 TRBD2 TGTGCCATCAGTGAGTCGATACTAGCGGGGGGGCAATCCTACAGGGAGCAGTTCTTC CAISESILAGGQSYREQFF
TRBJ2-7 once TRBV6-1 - TGTGCCAGCAGAGGTGTCAGGGACTCCTACGAGCAGTACTTC CASRGVRDSYEQYF
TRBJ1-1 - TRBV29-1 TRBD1 TGCAGCGTCCGGGACAGGGTAGGTCCCACTGAAGCTTTCTTT CSVRDRVGPTEAFF
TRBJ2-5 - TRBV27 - TGTGCCAGCAGGGGGAACAGGGAATCATCAGAGACCCAGTACTTC CASRGNRESSETQYF
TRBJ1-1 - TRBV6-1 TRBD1 TGTGCCAGCAGCAGGGGACAGCCGAACACTGAAGCTTTCTTT CASSRGQPNTEAFF